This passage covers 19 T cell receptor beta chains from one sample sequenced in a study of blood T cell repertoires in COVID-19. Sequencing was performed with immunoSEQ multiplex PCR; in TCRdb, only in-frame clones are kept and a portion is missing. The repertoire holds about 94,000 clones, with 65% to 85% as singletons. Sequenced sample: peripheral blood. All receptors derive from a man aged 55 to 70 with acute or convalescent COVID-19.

The CDR3 sequence: CASSMPGVNSNQPQHF. CDR3 sequence (DNA): TGTGCCAGTAGTATGCCGGGGGTTAATAGCAATCAGCCCCAGCATTTT. The chain carries TRBV19 and TRBJ1-5; possibly TRBD1 for D (5 bases). The V end lost 3 bases, the J end lost 0 bases, and 12 bases lay between the germline ends. Germline assignment: CDR1 LNHDA and CDR2 SQIVND (reference sequence). CDR3 length equals 16 residues. The variable domain in full, completed from reference TRBV19 and TRBJ1-5, reads DGGITQSPKYLFRKEGQNVTLSCEQNLNHDAMYWYRQDPGQGLRLIYYSQIVNDFQKGDIAEGYSVSREKKESFPLTVTSAQKNPTAFYLCASSMPGVNSNQPQHFGDGTRLSIL.

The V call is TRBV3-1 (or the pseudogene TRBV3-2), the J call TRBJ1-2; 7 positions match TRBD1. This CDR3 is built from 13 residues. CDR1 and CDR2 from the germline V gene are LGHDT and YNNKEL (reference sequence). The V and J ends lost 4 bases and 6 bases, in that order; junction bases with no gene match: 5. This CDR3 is CASSPGTVHGYTF. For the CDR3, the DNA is TGTGCCAGCAGCCCCGGGACAGTCCATGGCTACACCTTC.

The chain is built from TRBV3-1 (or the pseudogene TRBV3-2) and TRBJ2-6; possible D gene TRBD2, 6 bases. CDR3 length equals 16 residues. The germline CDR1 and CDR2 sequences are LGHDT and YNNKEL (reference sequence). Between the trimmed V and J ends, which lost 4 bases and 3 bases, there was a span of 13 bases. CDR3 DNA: TGTGCCAGCAGCCCCCAGCGGGCGCATGGGGCCAACGTCCTGACTTTC. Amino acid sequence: CASSPQRAHGANVLTF.

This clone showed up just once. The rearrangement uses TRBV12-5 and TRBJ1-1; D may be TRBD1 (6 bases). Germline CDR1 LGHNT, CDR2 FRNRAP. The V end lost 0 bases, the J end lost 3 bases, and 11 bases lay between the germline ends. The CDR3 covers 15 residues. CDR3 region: CASGLVVGAHTEAFF. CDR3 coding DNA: TGTGCTAGTGGTTTGGTTGTGGGGGCCCACACTGAAGCTTTCTTT.

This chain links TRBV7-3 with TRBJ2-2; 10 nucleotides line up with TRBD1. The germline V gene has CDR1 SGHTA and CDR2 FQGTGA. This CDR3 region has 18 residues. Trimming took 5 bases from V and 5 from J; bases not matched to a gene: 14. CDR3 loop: CASSRPPGTGVRTGELFF. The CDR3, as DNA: TGTGCCAGCAGCAGACCACCCGGGACAGGGGTCCGAACCGGGGAGCTGTTTTTT.

CDR3 bases: TGTGCCAGCAGTGAATCGGGGAGGACTAGCGGGCTCCGACCAACCTACGAGCAGTACTTC. Encoded protein: CASSESGRTSGLRPTYEQYF. The V and J genes are TRBV6-1 and TRBJ2-7; the match to TRBD2 covers 11 bases. After removal of 2 bases from V and 2 bases from J, the junction contained 17 bases not matched to a gene. This CDR3 comprises 20 residues. The germline CDR1 and CDR2 sequences are MNHNS and SASEGT.

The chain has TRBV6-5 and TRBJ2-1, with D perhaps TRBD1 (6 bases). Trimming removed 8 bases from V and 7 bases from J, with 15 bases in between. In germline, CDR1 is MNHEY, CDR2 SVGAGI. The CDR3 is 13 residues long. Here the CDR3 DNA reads TGTGCCAGCGCCAGGCCAGGGGATAATGAGCAGTTCTTC. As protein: CASARPGDNEQFF.

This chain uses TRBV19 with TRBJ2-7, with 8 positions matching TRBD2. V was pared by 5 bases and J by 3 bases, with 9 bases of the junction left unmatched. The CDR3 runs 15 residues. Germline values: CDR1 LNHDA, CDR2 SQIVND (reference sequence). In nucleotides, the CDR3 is TGTGCCAGTAGTTCGGGGGGGACTTCGAGCTACGAGCAGTACTTC. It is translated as CASSSGGTSSYEQYF.

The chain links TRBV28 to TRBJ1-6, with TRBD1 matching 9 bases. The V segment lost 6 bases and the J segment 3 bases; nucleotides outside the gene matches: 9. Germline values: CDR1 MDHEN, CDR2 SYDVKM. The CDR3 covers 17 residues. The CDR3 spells CASSSVGTGYYNSPLHF. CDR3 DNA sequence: TGTGCCAGCAGCTCCGTCGGGACAGGGTACTATAATTCACCCCTCCACTTT. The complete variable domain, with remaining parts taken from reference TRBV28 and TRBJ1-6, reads DVKVTQSSRYLVKRTGEKVFLECVQDMDHENMFWYRQDPGLGLRLIYFSYDVKMKEKGDIPEGYSVSREKKERFSLILESASTNQTSMYLCASSSVGTGYYNSPLHFGNGTRLTVT.

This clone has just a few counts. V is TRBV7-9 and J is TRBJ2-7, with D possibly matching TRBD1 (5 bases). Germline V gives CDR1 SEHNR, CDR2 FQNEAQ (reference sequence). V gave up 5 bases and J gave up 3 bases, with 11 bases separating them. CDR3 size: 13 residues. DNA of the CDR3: TGTGCCAGCAGCACGACAGTTTACTACGAGCAGTACTTC. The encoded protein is CASSTTVYYEQYF.

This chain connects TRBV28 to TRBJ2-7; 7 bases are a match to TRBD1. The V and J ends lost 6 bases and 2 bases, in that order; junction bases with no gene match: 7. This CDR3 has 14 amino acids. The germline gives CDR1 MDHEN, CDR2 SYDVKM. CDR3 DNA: TGTGCCAGCAGGGGTGGGACAGTTACCTACGAGCAGTACTTC. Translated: CASRGGTVTYEQYF. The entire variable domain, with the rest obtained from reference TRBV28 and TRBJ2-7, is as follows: DVKVTQSSRYLVKRTGEKVFLECVQDMDHENMFWYRQDPGLGLRLIYFSYDVKMKEKGDIPEGYSVSREKKERFSLILESASTNQTSMYLCASRGGTVTYEQYFGPGTRLTVT.

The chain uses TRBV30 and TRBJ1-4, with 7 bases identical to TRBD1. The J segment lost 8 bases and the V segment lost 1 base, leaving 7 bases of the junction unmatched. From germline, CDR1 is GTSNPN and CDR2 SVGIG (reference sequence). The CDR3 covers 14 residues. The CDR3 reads CAWSADRLGEKLFF. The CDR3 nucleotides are TGTGCCTGGAGTGCGGACAGGTTGGGCGAAAAACTGTTTTTT.

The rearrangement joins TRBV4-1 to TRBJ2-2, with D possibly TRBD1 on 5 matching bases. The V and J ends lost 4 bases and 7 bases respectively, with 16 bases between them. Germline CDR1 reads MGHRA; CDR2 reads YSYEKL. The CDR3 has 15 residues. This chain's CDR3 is CASSPRQGRSGELFF. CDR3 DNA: TGCGCCAGCAGCCCCCGGCAGGGTCGAAGCGGGGAGCTGTTTTTT.

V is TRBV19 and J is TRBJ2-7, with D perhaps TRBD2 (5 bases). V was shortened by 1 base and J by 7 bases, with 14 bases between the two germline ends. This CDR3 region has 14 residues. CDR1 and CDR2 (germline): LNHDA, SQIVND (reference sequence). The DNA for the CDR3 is TGTGCCAGTAGTATAGCGGGATCTACGGGGGAGCAGTACTTC. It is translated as CASSIAGSTGEQYF.

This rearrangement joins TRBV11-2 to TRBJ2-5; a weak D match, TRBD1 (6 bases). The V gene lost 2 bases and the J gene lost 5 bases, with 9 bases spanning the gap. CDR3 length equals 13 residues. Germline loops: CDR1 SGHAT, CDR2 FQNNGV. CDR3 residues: CASSLYRAETQYF. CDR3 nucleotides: TGTGCCAGCAGCTTATACAGGGCCGAGACCCAGTACTTC.

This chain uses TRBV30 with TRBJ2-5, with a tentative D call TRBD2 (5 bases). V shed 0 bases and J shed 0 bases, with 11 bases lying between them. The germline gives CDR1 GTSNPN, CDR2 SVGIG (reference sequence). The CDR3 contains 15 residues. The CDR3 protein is CAWSVLSGYQETQYF. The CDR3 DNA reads TGTGCCTGGAGTGTACTGAGCGGATACCAAGAGACCCAGTACTTC.

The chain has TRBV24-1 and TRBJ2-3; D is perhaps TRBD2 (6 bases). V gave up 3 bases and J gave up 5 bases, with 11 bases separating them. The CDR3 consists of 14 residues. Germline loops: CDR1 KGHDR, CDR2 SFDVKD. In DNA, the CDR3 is TGTGCCACCAGTGATCTTCGGGGGATAGATACGCAGTATTTT. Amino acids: CATSDLRGIDTQYF.

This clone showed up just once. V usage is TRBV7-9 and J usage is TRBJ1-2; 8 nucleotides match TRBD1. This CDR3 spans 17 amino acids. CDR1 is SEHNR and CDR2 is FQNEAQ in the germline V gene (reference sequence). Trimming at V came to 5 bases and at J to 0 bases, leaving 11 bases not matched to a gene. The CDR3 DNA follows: TGTGCCAGCAGCCCCCCCGGTGACAGGGGCGCTAACTATGGCTACACCTTC. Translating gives CASSPPGDRGANYGYTF. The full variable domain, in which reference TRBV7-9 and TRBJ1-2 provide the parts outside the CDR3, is DTGVSQNPRHKITKRGQNVTFRCDPISEHNRLYWYRQTLGQGPEFLTYFQNEAQLEKSRLLSDRFSAERPKGSFSTLEIQRTEQGDSAMYLCASSPPGDRGANYGYTFGSGTRLTVV.

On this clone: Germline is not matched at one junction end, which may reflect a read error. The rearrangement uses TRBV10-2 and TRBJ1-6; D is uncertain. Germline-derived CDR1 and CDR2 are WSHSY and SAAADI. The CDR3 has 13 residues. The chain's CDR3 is CASGEEGNSPLHF. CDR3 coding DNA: TGCGCCAGCGGTGAAGAGGGCAATTCACCCCTCCACTTT.